This is a list of T cell receptor beta chains from one sample in a study of shared T cell receptors in the human thymus. This table comes from immunoSEQ multiplex PCR, and its TCRdb copy is limited to in-frame clones, with some not included. The table lists roughly 550,000 clones, approximately 78% of them singletons. The same sample was also used in a study of human thymus T cells.

What was sequenced was thymocytes. Every receptor here comes from a boy under two years old with a congenital heart defect. CDR3s include the opening cysteine and the closing phenylalanine or tryptophan. The order of the fields is J gene, CDR3 length, V gene, CDR3 protein.

J: TRBJ2-7; length: 14; V: TRBV28; CDR3: CASKAVGTHYEQYF
J: TRBJ2-7; length: 16; V: TRBV28; CDR3: CASGLAGDLRAYEQYF
J: TRBJ2-4; length: 15; V: TRBV30; CDR3: CAWSLDRGAKNIQYF
J: TRBJ2-4; length: 17; V: TRBV19; CDR3: CASSIRLAGVGVNIQYF
J: TRBJ2-7; length: 15; V: TRBV27; CDR3: CASRSPASATYEQYF
J: TRBJ2-7; length: 15; V: TRBV6-1; CDR3: CASSAFLADSYEQYF
J: TRBJ1-1; length: 14; V: TRBV19; CDR3: CASSIGPGRTEAFF
J: TRBJ2-2; length: 14; V: TRBV5-1; CDR3: CASSLNRREGELFF
J: TRBJ1-2; length: 16; V: TRBV7-9; CDR3: CASSSLPEGRVYGYTF
J: TRBJ2-3; length: 15; V: TRBV2; CDR3: CASRPGQGYTDTQYF
J: TRBJ2-7; length: 14; V: TRBV21-1; CDR3: CASSGGGSSYEQYF